Sequencing of this TCR beta chain was carried out in a study of T cells in Graves' hyperthyroidism and ophthalmopathy. Study-wide context: Peripheral blood was obtained at initial diagnosis, preceding any treatment. The study's findings and limits: Appearing also in blood were most of the thyroid clonotypes expanded above 0.001.

With duration under 3 months, ophthalmopathy was active: Clinical Activity Score at least 3, NOSPECS at least 4. On the basis of clinical symptoms, serum thyroxine and TRAb, thyroid ultrasound and orbital computed tomography, diagnoses were made. There are many counts of this clonotype. Its antigen remains unidentified. TCR beta CDR3 regions were amplified from RNA transcripts. A first-round RT-PCR of the TCR CDR3 used the HTBI primer set. TCRdb processed the multiplex PCR reads anew with MiXCR; each CDR3 protein has one entry. Found here are a few hundred thousand distinct CDR3 sequences, about 14% of them singletons; the top ten hold 15% to 20%. Trimming removed 6 bases from V and 7 bases from J, with 25 bases in between. Germline CDR1 MDHEN, CDR2 SYDVKM. The CDR3 extends over 17 amino acids.

The chain is built from TRBV28 and TRBJ2-1, with a possible D match to TRBD2 (6 bases). The sequenced sample was blood. The origin of this receptor is a woman aged 30 to 39 with Graves' ophthalmopathy. DNA for the CDR3: TGTGCCAGCAGCCCGACCGTAATCTACGGAGGGAGGAATGAGCAGTTCTTC. It encodes CASSPTVIYGGRNEQFF.